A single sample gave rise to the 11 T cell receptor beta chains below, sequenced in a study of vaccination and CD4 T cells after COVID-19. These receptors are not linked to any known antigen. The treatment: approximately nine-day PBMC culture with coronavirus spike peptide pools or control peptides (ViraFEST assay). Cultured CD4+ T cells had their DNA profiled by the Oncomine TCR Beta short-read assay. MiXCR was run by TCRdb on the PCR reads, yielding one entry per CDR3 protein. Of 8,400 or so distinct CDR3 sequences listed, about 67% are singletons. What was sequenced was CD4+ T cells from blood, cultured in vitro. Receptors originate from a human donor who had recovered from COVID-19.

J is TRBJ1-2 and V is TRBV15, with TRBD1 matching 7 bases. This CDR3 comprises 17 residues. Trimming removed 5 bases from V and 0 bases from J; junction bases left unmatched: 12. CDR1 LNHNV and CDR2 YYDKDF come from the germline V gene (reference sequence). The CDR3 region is CATSLRLTGRANYGYTF. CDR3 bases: TGTGCCACCAGCTTACGCCTGACAGGGCGAGCTAACTATGGCTACACCTTC.

Here the CDR3 reads CASRPGTGGKYNEQFF. CDR3 coding DNA: TGTGCCAGCAGGCCCGGGACAGGAGGAAAATACAATGAGCAGTTCTTC. This rearrangement joins TRBV11-1 to TRBJ2-1, with 8 bases matching TRBD1. V was clipped by 6 bases and J by 4 bases; unmatched bases: 11. Germline V CDR1 and CDR2: SGHAT, FQDESV (reference sequence). CDR3 size: 16 residues.

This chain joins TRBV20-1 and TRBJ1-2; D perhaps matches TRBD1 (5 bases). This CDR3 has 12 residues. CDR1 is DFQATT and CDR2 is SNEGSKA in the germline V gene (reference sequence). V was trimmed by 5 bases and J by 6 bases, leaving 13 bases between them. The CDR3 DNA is TGCAGTGCTCGAAGCACAGGCGATGGCTACACCTTC. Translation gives CSARSTGDGYTF.

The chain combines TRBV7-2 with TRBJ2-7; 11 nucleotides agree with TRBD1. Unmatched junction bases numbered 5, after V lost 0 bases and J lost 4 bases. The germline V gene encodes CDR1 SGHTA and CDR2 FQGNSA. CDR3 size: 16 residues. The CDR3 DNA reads TGTGCCAGCAGCTTAGCCTGGACAGGGGGCGGGTACGAGCAGTACTTC. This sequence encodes CASSLAWTGGGYEQYF.

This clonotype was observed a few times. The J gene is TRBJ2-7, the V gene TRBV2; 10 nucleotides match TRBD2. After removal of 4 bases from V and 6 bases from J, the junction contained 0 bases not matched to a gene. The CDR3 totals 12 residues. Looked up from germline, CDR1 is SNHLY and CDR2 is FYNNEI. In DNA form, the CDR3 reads TGTGCCAGCAGTGGACTAGCGGGCGAGCAGTACTTC. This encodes CASSGLAGEQYF.

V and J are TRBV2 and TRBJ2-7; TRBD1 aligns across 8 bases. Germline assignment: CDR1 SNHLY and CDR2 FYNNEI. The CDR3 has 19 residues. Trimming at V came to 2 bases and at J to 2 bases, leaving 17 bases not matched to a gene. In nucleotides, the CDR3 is TGTGCCAGCAGTGAATCCCAATTACTTACAGGGGGACCAACCTACGAGCAGTACTTC. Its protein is CASSESQLLTGGPTYEQYF. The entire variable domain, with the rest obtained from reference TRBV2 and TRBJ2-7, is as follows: EPEVTQTPSHQVTQMGQEVILRCVPISNHLYFYWYRQILGQKVEFLVSFYNNEISEKSEIFDDQFSVERPDGSNFTLKIRSTKLEDSAMYFCASSESQLLTGGPTYEQYFGPGTRLTVT.

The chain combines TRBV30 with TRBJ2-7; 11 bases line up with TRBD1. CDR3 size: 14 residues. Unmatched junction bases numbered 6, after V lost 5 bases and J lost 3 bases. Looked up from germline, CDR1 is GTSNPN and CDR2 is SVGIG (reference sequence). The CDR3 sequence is CAWGQGAIGYEQYF. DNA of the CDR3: TGTGCCTGGGGACAGGGGGCTATCGGCTACGAGCAGTACTTC.

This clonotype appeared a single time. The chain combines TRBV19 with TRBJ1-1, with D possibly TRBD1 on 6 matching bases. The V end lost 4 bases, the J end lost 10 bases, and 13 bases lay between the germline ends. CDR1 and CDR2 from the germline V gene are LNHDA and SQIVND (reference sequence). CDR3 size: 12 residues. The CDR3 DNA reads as TGTGCCAGTAGTAGGCAGGGGATTGGAGCTTTCTTT. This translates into CASSRQGIGAFF.

CDR3 nucleotide sequence: TGTGCCAGCAGCGGGACACTCTCCTACGAGCAGTACTTC. This sequence encodes CASSGTLSYEQYF. The gene calls are TRBV7-2 and TRBJ2-7, with D possibly TRBD1 on 6 matching bases. V dropped 5 bases and J dropped 0 bases, with 8 bases sitting between them. This CDR3 comprises 13 residues. Looked up from germline, CDR1 is SGHTA and CDR2 is FQGNSA.

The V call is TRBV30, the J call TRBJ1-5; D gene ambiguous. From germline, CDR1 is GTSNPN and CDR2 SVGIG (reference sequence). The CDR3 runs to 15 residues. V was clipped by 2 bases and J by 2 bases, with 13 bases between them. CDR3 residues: CAWSSGGRGNQPQHF. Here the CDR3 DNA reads TGTGCCTGGAGTTCCGGAGGGCGCGGCAATCAGCCCCAGCATTTT.

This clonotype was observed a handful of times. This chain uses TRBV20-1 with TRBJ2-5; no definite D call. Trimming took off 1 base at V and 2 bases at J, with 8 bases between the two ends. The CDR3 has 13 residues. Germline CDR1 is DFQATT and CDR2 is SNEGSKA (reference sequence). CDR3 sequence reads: CSARGPTQETQYF. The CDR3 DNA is TGCAGTGCTAGAGGTCCAACTCAAGAGACCCAGTACTTC.